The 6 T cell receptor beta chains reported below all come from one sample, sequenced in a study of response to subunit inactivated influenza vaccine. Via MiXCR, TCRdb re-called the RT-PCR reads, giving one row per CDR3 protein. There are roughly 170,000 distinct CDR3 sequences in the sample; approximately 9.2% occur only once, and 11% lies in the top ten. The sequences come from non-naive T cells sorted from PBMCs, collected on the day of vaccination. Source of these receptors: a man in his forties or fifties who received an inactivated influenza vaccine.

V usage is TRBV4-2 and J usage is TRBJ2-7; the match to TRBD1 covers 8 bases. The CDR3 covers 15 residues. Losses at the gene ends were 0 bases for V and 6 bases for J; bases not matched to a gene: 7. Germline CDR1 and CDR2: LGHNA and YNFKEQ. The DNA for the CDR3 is TGTGCCAGCAGCCAAGATATTACAGGGGGAGGCGAGCAGTACTTC. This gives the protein CASSQDITGGGEQYF.

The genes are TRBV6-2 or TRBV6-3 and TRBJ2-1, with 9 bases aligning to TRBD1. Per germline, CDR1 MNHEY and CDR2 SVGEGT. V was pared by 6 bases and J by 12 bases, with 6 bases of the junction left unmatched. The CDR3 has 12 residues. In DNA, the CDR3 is TGTGCCAGCAGGGGGACAGGGTTGAGGCAGTTCTTC. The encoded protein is CASRGTGLRQFF.

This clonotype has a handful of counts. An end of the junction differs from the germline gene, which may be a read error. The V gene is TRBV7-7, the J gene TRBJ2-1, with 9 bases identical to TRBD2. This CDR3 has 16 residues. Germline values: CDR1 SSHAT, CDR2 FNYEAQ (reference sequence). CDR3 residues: CASSLGLARSYNEQFF. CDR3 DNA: TGTGCTAGCAGCTTAGGACTAGCGAGATCCTACAATGAGCAGTTCTTC.

In DNA, the CDR3 is TGTGCCACCAGTGACACAAAAAGGGCAGGGCTCGATGAGCAGTTCTTC. Protein sequence: CATSDTKRAGLDEQFF. The rearrangement joins TRBV24-1 to TRBJ2-1; possibly TRBD1 for D (5 bases). From germline, CDR1 is KGHDR and CDR2 SFDVKD. The CDR3 is made up of 16 amino acids. Trimming stripped 4 bases from V and 8 bases from J, with 20 bases between.

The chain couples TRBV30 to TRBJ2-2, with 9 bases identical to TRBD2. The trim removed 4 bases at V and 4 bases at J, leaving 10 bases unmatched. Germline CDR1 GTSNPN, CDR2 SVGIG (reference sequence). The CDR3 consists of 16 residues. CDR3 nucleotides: TGTGCCTGGAACGCGTTTGGACTAGCGAGCACCGGGGAGCTGTTTTTT. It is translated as CAWNAFGLASTGELFF.

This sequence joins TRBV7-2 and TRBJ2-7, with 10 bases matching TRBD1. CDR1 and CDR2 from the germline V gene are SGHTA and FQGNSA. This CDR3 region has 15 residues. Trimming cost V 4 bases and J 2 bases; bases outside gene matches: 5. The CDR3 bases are TGTGCCAGCAGCTCTCCCGGGACAGGGGCCTACGAGCAGTACTTC. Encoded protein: CASSSPGTGAYEQYF.